This T cell receptor (beta chain) was observed in a study of spatial heterogeneity in lung cancer. Study-level points and caveats: Compared with follow-up, resection was when ubiquitous expanded tumor TCRs appeared in blood more.

Every TCR cDNA molecule carried a tag that served as a unique molecular identifier. TCRdb fed the 5' RACE reads into MiXCR, producing one record per CDR3 protein. The repertoire includes some 54,000 distinct CDR3 sequences, 7.4% of them detected once, and 35% sits in the top ten. Described time point: blood at routine non-recurrence follow-up after resection. The input material, whole RNA from tumor, nontumor lung or frozen PBMC, was sequenced unsorted. The CDR3 spans 13 residues. V lost 4 bases and J 7 bases, leaving 11 bases between the germline ends. Germline V gene data show CDR1 as SGHAT and CDR2 as FQNNGV. There are a few counts of this clonotype. Its antigen is unidentified.

Sample: PBMCs, taken at follow-up. The receptor was isolated from a female donor with early-stage non-small cell lung cancer. V usage is TRBV11-2 and J usage is TRBJ2-1; maybe TRBD1 (5 bases). The CDR3 is CASSYTTVNEQFF. In DNA, the CDR3 is TGTGCCAGCAGCTATACGACAGTTAATGAGCAGTTCTTC.